A single sample gave rise to the 13 T cell receptor beta chains below, sequenced in a study of regulatory T cells in long-lasting Graves disease (dated by TCRdb to about 2021). The time point label here, explained by the study, means: newly diagnosed GD, antithyroid drugs for less than 3 months. For both TCR sequencing and RNA sequencing, RNA was extracted from PBMCs using TRIzol. Library creation used multiplex PCR. TCRdb names Illumina HiSeq 4000 as the instrument used. CDR3 regions were amplified by Arm-PCR with iRepertoire HTBI primers to construct TCR beta libraries. TCRdb reran the public reads through fastp at Q25 and MiXCR, keeping productive beta chains. Entries that share a CDR3 protein sequence are merged under the most common genes and DNA. Recorded for this sample are about 540,000 distinct CDR3 sequences; about 13% of them occurred a single time. Clones ranked in the top ten supply roughly a tenth of the sample.

The same sample was also studied in work on T cells in Graves' hyperthyroidism and ophthalmopathy.

Source: peripheral blood mononuclear cells (PBMCs), taken at new diagnosis, from a patient treated with antithyroid drugs. The receptors shown here come from a man aged 25 to 45 with Graves disease. Donor details come from another sample of the same person, matched by shared clones.

There are a few counts of this clonotype. The chain has TRBV18 and TRBJ2-7; D not resolved. CDR1 KGHSH and CDR2 LQKENI come from the germline V gene. CDR3 size: 15 residues. Trimming left V 2 bases short and J 2 bases short, with 13 bases between. CDR3: CASSPTRATTYEQYF. CDR3 sequence (DNA): TGTGCCAGCTCACCAACCCGGGCTACAACCTACGAGCAGTACTTC.

The CDR3 nucleotides read TGCAGTGCTCAGAAGTGGGGCCTCCCCGCGAGCTCCTACAATGAGCAGTTCTTC. The encoded protein is CSAQKWGLPASSYNEQFF. V is TRBV20-1 and J is TRBJ2-1; D is possibly TRBD1 (5 bases). CDR1 is DFQATT and CDR2 is SNEGSKA in the germline V gene (reference sequence). The CDR3 is 18 amino acids. V was cut by 5 bases and J by 0 bases, with 23 bases left in between.

This clonotype was recorded at least ten times. This chain uses TRBV5-8 with TRBJ1-1; D is ambiguous. V was trimmed by 7 bases and J by 1 base, leaving 14 bases between them. This CDR3 has 14 amino acids. Germline lookup yields CDR1 SGHTS and CDR2 YDEGEE. DNA for the CDR3: TGTGCCAGCTATCTCCGAGGGAGGAACACTGAAGCTTTCTTT. It yields the protein CASYLRGRNTEAFF.

The chain uses TRBV7-9 and TRBJ2-6, with 9 bases fitting TRBD1. Germline CDR1 is SEHNR and CDR2 is FQNEAQ (reference sequence). The CDR3 runs to 16 residues. V was pared by 10 bases and J by 0 bases, with 7 bases of the junction left unmatched. CDR3 bases: TGTGCCACCGCGACAGGGGGGCACTCTGGGGCCAACGTCCTGACTTTC. Translated: CATATGGHSGANVLTF.

This clonotype came up a few times. Since a much larger clone is just one base distant, this may be a read error. The CDR3 does not end in the conserved phenylalanine or tryptophan, so this is likely a read error. The chain couples TRBV27 to TRBJ2-7; D could derive from TRBD1 or TRBD2 (5 bases each). The V and J ends lost 5 bases and 6 bases respectively, with 17 bases between them. CDR3 size: 14 residues. The germline V gene has CDR1 MNHEY and CDR2 SMNVEV (reference sequence). CDR3 in amino acids: CASSRTGTTREQYL. In DNA form, the CDR3 reads TGTGCCAGCAGTCGAACCGGGACCACCCGCGAGCAGTACCTC.

This clonotype was detected ten times or more. V is TRBV6-1 and J is TRBJ2-1, with 9 bases that match TRBD2. Trimming cost V 5 bases and J 3 bases; bases outside gene matches: 2. Germline values: CDR1 MNHNS, CDR2 SASEGT. This CDR3 has 14 residues. The CDR3 DNA reads as TGTGCCAGCAGTCGGCGGGAGGGCTACAATGAGCAGTTCTTC. It codes for CASSRREGYNEQFF.

This clonotype is deemed large. One end of the junction is discordant with germline, which a read error may explain. The chain is built from TRBV2 and TRBJ2-2; D is uncertain. CDR1 SNHLY and CDR2 FYNNEI come from the germline V gene. CDR3 length equals 17 residues. CDR3 residues: CASSQDGWVPNTGELFF. The CDR3 bases are TGCGCCAGCAGCCAAGACGGGTGGGTGCCGAACACCGGGGAGCTGTTTTTT.

There are many counts of this clonotype. The chain has TRBV7-3 and TRBJ2-7; 8 bases fit TRBD2. This CDR3 is built from 14 residues. The germline V gene has CDR1 SGHTA and CDR2 FQGTGA. V trimming: 2 bases; J trimming: 5 bases; junction bases outside the gene matches: 5. The CDR3 sequence is CASSLDSGSNEQYF. CDR3 DNA: TGTGCCAGCAGCTTAGACAGCGGGAGCAACGAGCAGTACTTC.

In this sample, this clonotype turned up many times. An end of the junction differs from the germline gene, which may be a read error. J is TRBJ2-7 and V is TRBV27; D remains ambiguous. This CDR3 comprises 13 residues. From germline, CDR1 is MNHEY and CDR2 SMNVEV (reference sequence). The CDR3 region is CASSLALGLRLIF. CDR3 nucleotide sequence: TGTGCCAGCAGTTTAGCTCTGGGCCTCCGATTGATCTTC.

The CDR3 bases are TGTGCCAGCAGTCCTCAGACACCTAGCCACGAGCAGTACTTC. This codes for CASSPQTPSHEQYF. V usage is TRBV27 and J usage is TRBJ2-7, with a tentative D call TRBD2 (5 bases). V was pared by 5 bases and J by 5 bases, with 16 bases between. Germline-derived CDR1 and CDR2 are MNHEY and SMNVEV (reference sequence). There are 14 residues in the CDR3.

This clonotype was detected many times. The rearrangement links TRBV20-1 to TRBJ2-1; D unresolved. The germline CDR1 and CDR2 sequences are DFQATT and SNEGSKA (reference sequence). The CDR3 sequence is 13 residues long. Trimming removed 4 bases at V and 8 bases at J, with 15 bases between. CDR3 nucleotide sequence: TGCAGTGCTAAACGGACCTTAGTGGATGAGCAGTTCTTC. Amino acids: CSAKRTLVDEQFF.

This clonotype was detected only a few times. Here the CDR3 DNA reads TGTGCCAGCAGTGAGTATGGTGAGCAGTTCTTC. Encoded protein: CASSEYGEQFF. The V call is TRBV6-1, the J call TRBJ2-1; D unresolved. V was trimmed by 3 bases and J by 9 bases, leaving 6 bases between them. CDR1 is MNHNS, CDR2 SASEGT, per germline. The CDR3 has 11 amino acids.

Remarks on this clonotype: A much larger clone is a single base away; this may be a read error. The CDR3 DNA reads TGCGCCAGCAGACGGGACAGCGGGACAGATGCGCAGTATTTT. Translated: CASRRDSGTDAQYF. The chain has TRBV10-1 and TRBJ2-3, with D perhaps being TRBD1 or TRBD2 (7 bases each). The CDR3 runs to 14 residues. Germline CDR1 reads WNHNN; CDR2 reads SYGVQD (reference sequence).